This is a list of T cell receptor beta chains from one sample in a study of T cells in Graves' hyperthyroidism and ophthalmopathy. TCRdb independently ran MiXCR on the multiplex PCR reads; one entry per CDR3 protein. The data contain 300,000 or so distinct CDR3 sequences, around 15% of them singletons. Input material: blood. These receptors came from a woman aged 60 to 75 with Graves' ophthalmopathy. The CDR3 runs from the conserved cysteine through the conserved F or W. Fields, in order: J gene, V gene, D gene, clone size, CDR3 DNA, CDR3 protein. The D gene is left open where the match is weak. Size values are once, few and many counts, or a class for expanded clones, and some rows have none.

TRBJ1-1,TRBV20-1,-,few,TGCAGTGCTAGAGCCGACAGGCTTGAAGCTTTCTTT,CSARADRLEAFF
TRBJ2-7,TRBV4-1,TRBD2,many,TGCGCCAGCAGCCAAGGACTAGCGGGAACAAACTACGAGCAGTACTTC,CASSQGLAGTNYEQYF
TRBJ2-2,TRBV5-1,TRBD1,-,TGCGCCAGCAGCTTTACAGGGGTTGGCGGGGAGCTGTTTTTT,CASSFTGVGGELFF
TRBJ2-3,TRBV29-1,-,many,TGCAGCCACTCAAGACAGGGCACAGATACGCAGTATTTT,CSHSRQGTDTQYF
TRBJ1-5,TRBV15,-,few,TGTGCCACCAGCAGAGCGGCGGATCTTAGCAATCAGCCCCAGCATTTT,CATSRAADLSNQPQHF
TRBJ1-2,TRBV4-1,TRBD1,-,TGCGCCAGCAGCCTCCTAAGCGGCAGGGACAGCTATGGCTACACCTTC,CASSLLSGRDSYGYTF
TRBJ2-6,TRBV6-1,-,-,TGTGCCAGCAGCCTAATGGGGCTCGGGGCCAACGTCCTGACTTTC,CASSLMGLGANVLTF
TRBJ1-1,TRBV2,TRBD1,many,TGTGCCAGCGGGGGGGACAGGGGCGGTTTGAACACTGAAGCTTTCTTT,CASGGDRGGLNTEAFF
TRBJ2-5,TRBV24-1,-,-,TGTGCCACCAGTGATTCTCGAGGGGGTGGTGAGACCCAGTACTTC,CATSDSRGGGETQYF
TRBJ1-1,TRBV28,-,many,TGTGCCAGCAGCTGGATGAACACTGAAGCTTTCTTT,CASSWMNTEAFF
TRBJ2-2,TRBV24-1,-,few,TGTGCCACCAGTGATGCCTCTAGAAAAGGGGAGCTGTTTTTT,CATSDASRKGELFF
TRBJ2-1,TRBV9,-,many,TGTGCCAGCAGCGTCGGATACAATGAGCAGTTCTTC,CASSVGYNEQFF
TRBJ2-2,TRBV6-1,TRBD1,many,TGTGCCAGCAGTGCGAGGCGGGCAGGGGGAGCCGGGGAGCTGTTTTTT,CASSARRAGGAGELFF
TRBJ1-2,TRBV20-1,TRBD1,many,TGCAGTGCTGTAAGGACAGGCCCTGGCTACACCTTC,CSAVRTGPGYTF
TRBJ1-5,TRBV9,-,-,TGTGCCAGCAGCGTAGGGGGGGTCGCTCAGCCCCAGCATTTT,CASSVGGVAQPQHF
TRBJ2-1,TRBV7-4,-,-,TGTGCCAGCAGCTTATCTCGGGGGCTGAGGTTATGCAATGAGCAGTTCTTC,CASSLSRGLRLCNEQFF
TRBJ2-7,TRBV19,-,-,TGTGCCAGTTCAAGTGCGGCAGACAAAGTCTACGAGCAGTACTTC,CASSSAADKVYEQYF
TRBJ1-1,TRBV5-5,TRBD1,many,TGTGCCAGCAGCAGGGACAGGGGGACTGAAGCTTTCTTT,CASSRDRGTEAFF
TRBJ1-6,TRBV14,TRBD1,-,TGTGCCAGCAGCCATAGGACAGGGGGTAATTCACCCCTCCACTTT,CASSHRTGGNSPLHF
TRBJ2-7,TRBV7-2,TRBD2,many,TGTGCCAGCAGCGCCTGGGGTAGCGGGCTTTACGAGCAGTACTTC,CASSAWGSGLYEQYF
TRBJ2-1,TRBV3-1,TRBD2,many,TGTGCCAGCAGCCAAGATTCACTAGCGGGCTACAATGAGCAGTTCTTC,CASSQDSLAGYNEQFF
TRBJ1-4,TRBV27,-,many,TGTGCCAGCAGTGCCTTGTCAACTAATGAAAAACTGTTTTTT,CASSALSTNEKLFF
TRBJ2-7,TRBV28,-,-,TGTGCCAGCACCCCTGGGGCCTACGAGCAGTACTTC,CASTPGAYEQYF